In this sample, the clone carrying this TCR beta chain turned up once. What it binds is not known. This sample stems from a study of T cells in localized non-small cell lung cancer. Broader study findings: Appearing in adjacent lung were a median roughly 60 of the top 100 tumor clones. Those with higher blood T cell density had longer overall survival. Tumor trailed uninvolved adjacent lung in T cell clonality, which peaked there. Without multi-region sequencing, intratumor heterogeneity could not be excluded.

This table comes from immunoSEQ multiplex PCR, and its TCRdb copy is limited to in-frame clones, with some not included. This table has 25,000 to 35,000 clones, around four fifths appearing once. The CDR3 loop spans 13 amino acids. The V and J ends lost 4 bases and 5 bases respectively, with 12 bases between them. Germline assignment: CDR1 SGHTS and CDR2 YDEGEE. This receptor was identified in a male donor older than 55 with stage III squamous cell lung carcinoma. The sequencing here drew on peripheral blood, taken before any cancer treatment. This chain uses TRBV5-8 with TRBJ1-2, with D possibly matching TRBD1 (5 bases). The CDR3 loop is CASSRGGDYGYTF. In nucleotides, the CDR3 is TGTGCCAGCAGCCGGGGAGGGGATTATGGCTACACCTTC. The full variable domain, in which reference TRBV5-8 and TRBJ1-2 provide the parts outside the CDR3, is EAGVTQSPTHLIKTRGQQATLRCSPISGHTSVYWYQQALGLGLQFLLWYDEGEERNRGNFPPRFSGRQFPNYSSELNVNALELEDSALYLCASSRGGDYGYTFGSGTRLTVV.